The 9 T cell receptor beta chains below come from one sample, sequenced in a study of cytomegalovirus exposure and HLA in healthy donors (dated by TCRdb to the late 2010s). Library preparation used the immunoSEQ multiplex PCR assay. For the multiplex PCR, a mixture combining 60 forward primers for TCR Vbeta segments and 13 reverse primers for TCR Jbeta segments was used. The table was pulled from immuneACCESS by TCRdb, which kept in-frame rearrangements only. Such tables lose some clones; where checked, under half of the loss comes from unresolved V genes, and the rest has no known cause. In this sample the table shows fewer than 200,000 clones, 84% of which occur a single time. Under 1.1% of the sample lies in the top ten. The sample taken for sequencing was PBMCs. Receptors originate from a man younger than 40 in good health and CMV-seronegative.

V is TRBV30 and J is TRBJ1-5; TRBD1 aligns across 7 bases. Trimming took 6 bases from V and 4 from J; bases not matched to a gene: 9. The CDR3 is 14 residues long. The germline V gene has CDR1 GTSNPN and CDR2 SVGIG (reference sequence). The CDR3 DNA is TGTGCCTGCGGGGCCTCGACAGGGAATCAGCCCCAGCATTTT. Residues: CACGASTGNQPQHF.

The CDR3 sequence: CASKRELYNEQFF. For the CDR3, the DNA is TGTGCCAGCAAGCGGGAGCTCTACAATGAGCAGTTCTTC. This chain joins TRBV11-3 and TRBJ2-1, with 8 bases fitting TRBD2. The germline V gene encodes CDR1 SGHNT and CDR2 YENEEA. The CDR3 runs to 13 residues. The V segment lost 7 bases and the J segment 3 bases; nucleotides outside the gene matches: 2.

The CDR3 DNA follows: TGTGCCAGCAGTTACAGGGGACAGGGAGATACGCAGTATTTT. The encoded protein is CASSYRGQGDTQYF. The chain recombines TRBV6-6 with TRBJ2-3, with TRBD1 matching 9 bases. V trimming: 2 bases; J trimming: 5 bases; junction bases outside the gene matches: 2. CDR1 and CDR2 (germline): MNHNY, SVGAGI (reference sequence). This CDR3 spans 14 amino acids.

The chain joins TRBV27 to TRBJ2-7, with D perhaps matching TRBD2 (6 bases). Trimming took 8 bases from V and 2 from J, leaving 16 bases between them. Germline V gene lookup returns CDR1 MNHEY and CDR2 SMNVEV (reference sequence). The CDR3 totals 14 residues. DNA of the CDR3: TGTGCCAGCCGCCGCGGGACGGTGACCTACGAGCAGTACTTC. Its protein is CASRRGTVTYEQYF.

CDR3 bases: TGCGCCAGCAGCCACGGGACAGGGGCCTACGAGCAGTACTTC. Translation gives CASSHGTGAYEQYF. The V and J genes are TRBV4-1 and TRBJ2-5, with TRBD1 matching over 10 bases. The J call is in doubt because the DNA end fits TRBJ2-7 better. Germline V gives CDR1 MGHRA, CDR2 YSYEKL. CDR3 length: 14 amino acids.

This clone was observed a few times. This sequence joins TRBV5-8 and TRBJ1-2; a weak D match, TRBD1 (6 bases). In germline, CDR1 is SGHTS, CDR2 YDEGEE. Between the trimmed V and J ends, which lost 2 bases and 1 base, there was a span of 12 bases. The CDR3 covers 15 residues. CDR3 sequence reads: CASSFTGRYNYGYTF. DNA for the CDR3: TGTGCCAGCAGCTTTACAGGGCGGTATAACTATGGCTACACCTTC. Combining the CDR3 with reference TRBV5-8 and TRBJ1-2 gives the whole variable domain EAGVTQSPTHLIKTRGQQATLRCSPISGHTSVYWYQQALGLGLQFLLWYDEGEERNRGNFPPRFSGRQFPNYSSELNVNALELEDSALYLCASSFTGRYNYGYTFGSGTRLTVV.

V is TRBV28 and J is TRBJ1-1, with D possibly matching TRBD1 (5 bases). CDR1 is MDHEN, CDR2 SYDVKM, per germline. This CDR3 has 14 residues. With 6 bases removed from V and 0 bases from J, the gap between germline ends came to 11 bases. The CDR3: CASRHRNLNTEAFF. The CDR3, as DNA: TGTGCCAGCAGACACAGGAATTTGAACACTGAAGCTTTCTTT.

This chain connects TRBV19 to TRBJ2-7; 8 bases are a match to TRBD1. Losses at the gene ends were 5 bases for V and 7 bases for J; bases not matched to a gene: 7. Germline CDR1 reads LNHDA; CDR2 reads SQIVND (reference sequence). The CDR3 contains 13 residues. This chain's CDR3 is CASSAGQGSEQYF. CDR3 DNA sequence: TGTGCCAGTAGTGCCGGACAGGGATCAGAGCAGTACTTC.

The chain links TRBV9 to TRBJ2-3; D gene uncertain. Trimming removed 6 bases at V and 0 bases at J, with 14 bases between. The CDR3 consists of 15 residues. Germline V gene data show CDR1 as SGDLS and CDR2 as YYNGEE. CDR3 sequence reads: CASNSGILSTDTQYF. DNA for the CDR3: TGTGCCAGCAATTCCGGTATCCTTAGCACAGATACGCAGTATTTT.